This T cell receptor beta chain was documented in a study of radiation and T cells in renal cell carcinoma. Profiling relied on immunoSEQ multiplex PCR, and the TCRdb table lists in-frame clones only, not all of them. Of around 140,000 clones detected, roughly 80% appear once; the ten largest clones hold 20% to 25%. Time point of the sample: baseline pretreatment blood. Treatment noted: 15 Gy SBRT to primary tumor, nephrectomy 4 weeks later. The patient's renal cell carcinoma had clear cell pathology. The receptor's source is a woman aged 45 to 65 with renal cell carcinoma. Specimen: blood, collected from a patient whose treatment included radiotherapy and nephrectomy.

The CDR3 nucleotides are TGTGCCAGCAGCCCGAAAGAAAGGGGGCGTGGTGAAGCTTTCTTT. As protein: CASSPKERGRGEAFF. This sequence joins TRBV14 and TRBJ1-1; TRBD1 matches at 7 bases. The CDR3 has 15 residues. V lost 4 bases, J lost 7 bases, and 12 bases stayed unmatched. Germline values: CDR1 SGHDN, CDR2 FVKESK.